The sequence of this T cell receptor (beta chain) was determined in a study of T cell responses to AZD1222 COVID-19 vaccine. Broader study findings: Following two doses of AZD1222, Spike-specific TCR breadth and depth rose. Vaccine-associated CD4 TCRs ranged over spike, dominating at 160-218 and 743-854. White British donors predominated, females outnumbered males, and clonal diversity was possibly underestimated.

As regards this clone: Its antigen is not known.

Data came from immunoSEQ multiplex PCR; TCRdb stores just in-frame clones and leaves some out. The data show 140,000 to 150,000 clones, approximately 93% seen once. CDR1 is WSHSY and CDR2 is SAAADI in the germline V gene. Losses at the gene ends were 2 bases for V and 3 bases for J; bases not matched to a gene: 3. The CDR3 loop spans 17 amino acids. The sample consisted of peripheral blood, taken after recovery from COVID-19. The rearrangement joins TRBV10-2 to TRBJ2-2; 13 nucleotides agree with TRBD2. The source is an adult who had recovered from COVID-19. The CDR3 reads CASSEGLAGEYTGELFF. The CDR3 DNA reads TGCGCCAGCAGTGAGGGACTAGCGGGAGAATACACCGGGGAGCTGTTTTTT.